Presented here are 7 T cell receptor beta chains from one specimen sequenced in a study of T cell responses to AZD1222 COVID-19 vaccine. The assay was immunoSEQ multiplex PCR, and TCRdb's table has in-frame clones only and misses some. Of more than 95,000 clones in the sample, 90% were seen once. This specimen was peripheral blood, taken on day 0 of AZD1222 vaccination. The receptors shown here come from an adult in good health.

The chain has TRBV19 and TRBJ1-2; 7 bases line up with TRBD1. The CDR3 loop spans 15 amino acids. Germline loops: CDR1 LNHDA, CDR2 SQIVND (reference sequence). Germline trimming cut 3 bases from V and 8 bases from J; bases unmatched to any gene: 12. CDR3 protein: CASSIFPDRADGYTF. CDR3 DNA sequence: TGTGCCAGTAGTATTTTCCCCGACAGGGCTGACGGCTACACCTTC.

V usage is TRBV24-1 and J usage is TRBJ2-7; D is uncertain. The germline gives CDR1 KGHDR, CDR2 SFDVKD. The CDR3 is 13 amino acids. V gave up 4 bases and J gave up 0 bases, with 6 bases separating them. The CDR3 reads CATSEANSYEQYF. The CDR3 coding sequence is TGTGCCACCAGTGAGGCCAACTCCTACGAGCAGTACTTC.

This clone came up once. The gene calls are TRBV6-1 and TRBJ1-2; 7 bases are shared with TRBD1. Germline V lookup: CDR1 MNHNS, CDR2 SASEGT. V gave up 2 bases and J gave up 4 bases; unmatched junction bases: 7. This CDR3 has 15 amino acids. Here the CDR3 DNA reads TGTGCCAGCAGTGAAAATCAGGGGGTTAGCTATGGCTACACCTTC. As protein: CASSENQGVSYGYTF.

CDR3 DNA: TGTGCCAGCAGCTTAGGGGCGGGGGACTACGAGCAGTACTTC. Translation: CASSLGAGDYEQYF. This rearrangement joins TRBV7-3 to TRBJ2-7; 7 bases line up with TRBD2. CDR3 length: 14 residues. CDR1 is SGHTA and CDR2 is FQGTGA in the germline V gene. V dropped 2 bases and J dropped 3; count of bases not matched to a gene: 4.

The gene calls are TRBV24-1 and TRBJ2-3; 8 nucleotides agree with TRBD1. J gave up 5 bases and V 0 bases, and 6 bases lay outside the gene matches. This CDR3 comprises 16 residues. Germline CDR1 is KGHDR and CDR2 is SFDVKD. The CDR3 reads CATSDLDDRGGDTQYF. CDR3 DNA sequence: TGTGCCACCAGTGATTTGGACGACAGGGGAGGAGATACGCAGTATTTT.

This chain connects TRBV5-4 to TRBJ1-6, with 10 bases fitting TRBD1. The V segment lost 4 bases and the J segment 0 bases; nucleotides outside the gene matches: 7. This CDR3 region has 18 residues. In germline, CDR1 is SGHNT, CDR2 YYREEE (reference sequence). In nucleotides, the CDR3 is TGTGCCAGCAGCACCGGGACAGGGGTCTTCTCCTATAATTCACCCCTCCACTTT. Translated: CASSTGTGVFSYNSPLHF.

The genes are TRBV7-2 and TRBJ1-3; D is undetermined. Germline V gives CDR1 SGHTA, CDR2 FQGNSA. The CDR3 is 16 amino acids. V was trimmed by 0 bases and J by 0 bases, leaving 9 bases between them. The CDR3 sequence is CASSLAPAFSGNTIYF. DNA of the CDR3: TGTGCCAGCAGCTTAGCGCCGGCCTTCTCTGGAAACACCATATATTTT.